This TCR beta chain was sequenced in a study of neurological immune-mediated disorders. The V gene's germline CDR1 is DFQATT and CDR2 SNEGSKA (reference sequence). The CDR3 length is 12 residues. The ends were cut back, 5 bases at V and 7 bases at J, with 12 bases in the middle. This clonotype was observed many times. The unsorted libraries were generated from a total of 2 million PBMCs, which had been stored in RNAlater at -80 C. The cDNA came from 5'RACE with 10-nucleotide random UMIs. One entry per CDR3 protein results from TCRdb running MiXCR on the 5' RACE reads. The table shows about 46,000 distinct CDR3 sequences, with around 4.5% occurring only once.

The gene calls are TRBV20-1 and TRBJ2-1, with a possible D match to TRBD2 (6 bases). The specimen was PBMCs. The TCR originated in a woman aged 55-70 years with multiple sclerosis. CDR3 bases: TGCAGTGCTGTCTGGACTATTAATGAGCAGTTCTTC. Encoded protein: CSAVWTINEQFF.